This TCR beta chain was observed in a study of T cells in Graves' hyperthyroidism and ophthalmopathy (dated by TCRdb to about 2019). With regard to the full study: Peripheral blood was collected at initial diagnosis, before any treatment. The paper reports TCR Vbeta CDR3 sequencing of some 140 peripheral blood samples: some 44 ophthalmopathy, 75 to 80 hyperthyroidism and approximately 17 progressor patients. Thyroid tissue and blood T-cell repertoires from more than five Graves' hyperthyroidism patients were also compared in the study. Whether ophthalmopathy could be predicted prospectively was tested in an independent validation cohort made up of roughly 20 hyperthyroidism patients plus 17 patients who later progressed to ophthalmopathy. After sampling, hyperthyroidism patients received methimazole starting at 30 mg daily, and ophthalmopathy patients received high-dose intravenous methylprednisolone. The 100 or so discovery patients were divided at random into training and test sets in a 7:3 ratio. A discovery cohort of approximately 97 patients, 43 with Graves' ophthalmopathy and 57 with stable Graves' hyperthyroidism, was used to find distinguishing TCR V-J signatures.

The germline V and J ends show losses of 0 bases and 9 bases respectively, and no gene match explains 4 bases of the junction. Taken from cysteine to phenylalanine, the CDR3 has 14 residues. Only the CDR3 part of the read is kept: 42 bases, read in frame from the first base. CDR1 and CDR2 are read off the germline V gene (reference sequence) as LGHDT and YNNKEL. Paper-wide results and their limitations: In validation, the model predicted progression to ophthalmopathy with around 71% sensitivity and about 73% specificity, a median of 6.5 months before onset. Most expanded thyroid clonotypes (frequency above 0.001) were also detected in blood, a finding suggesting that blood repertoires may reflect thyroid immune responses. No statistical method was used to set the sample size in advance, and investigators knew the group allocation. Ophthalmopathy was separated from stable hyperthyroidism by a 13 V-J signature model, with about 86% sensitivity and approximately 81% specificity obtained in cross-validation and 80%/75% obtained in testing.

TCR beta CDR3 regions were amplified from RNA transcripts. The first round of RT-PCR for the TCR CDR3 was performed with the HTBI primer set and the Qiagen OneStep RT-PCR kit. The libraries were constructed in a second round of multiplex PCR and then size-selected and purified. Sequencing of the libraries was done on an Illumina HiSeq2000 using paired-end 100 bp reads. The original methods were these. SOAPnuke was used to process the raw data, with reads discarded if the reads contained adapters or uncalled bases, had a mean Phred below 15, or lacked an exact constant-primer or identifier match. High-quality paired reads were merged using COPE v1.2.5, and each unique nucleotide sequence was defined as a clonotype. MiTCR v1.1 was used to align clonotypes to the IMGT TRBV, TRBD and TRBJ reference segments. The analysis was restricted to V-J combinations with a frequency above 0.0001, which together covered 98% to 99.2% of the repertoires. A TCS score was defined as the ratio between F50 (clonal expansion) and ExV (chaos), using BLOSUM62-based TCRdist between CDR3 peptides within each V-J. Welch's t-statistics and random forest reduced roughly 540 V-J features to roughly 13, which were used in a naive Bayes classifier (R e1071). TCRdb applied fastp at Q25 and MiXCR to the public reads, then kept only in-frame beta chains. Identical CDR3 protein sequences are pooled into one entry, listed with their most common genes and DNA. The V and J calls come from TCRdb's annotation, not from the publication. The sample table holds approximately 300,000 distinct CDR3 sequences, of which more than 15% were seen once. The ten largest make up approximately 60% of the sample.

Moderately to severely active disease, a Clinical Activity Score of at least 3, a NOSPECS grade of at least 4, and a duration under 3 months were present in ophthalmopathy patients. Any patient with an uncontrolled infection, another autoimmune disease, pregnancy or lactation was excluded. Diagnoses relied on clinical symptoms, serum thyroxine and TRAb, thyroid ultrasound and orbital computed tomography. Ficoll-Paque density gradient centrifugation was used to isolate PBMCs from around 10 ml of fresh peripheral blood. Total RNA was extracted using Trizol reagent, and RNA quality was assessed on an Agilent 2100 Bioanalyzer. This clonotype has only a few counts. There is no known antigen for this receptor. No quality values exist for individual bases; no much larger clone is one base distant.

The chain joins TRBV3-1 to TRBJ2-4, with TRBD1 identical over 8 junction bases. This TCR was recovered from a woman aged 55-70 years with Graves' ophthalmopathy. Sample: blood. The DNA sequence follows: TGTGCCAGCAGCCAAGACAGGGGGCTCGGCATTCAGTACTTC. This is translated as CASSQDRGLGIQYF.